This T cell receptor (beta chain) was recovered during a study of radiation and T cells in renal cell carcinoma (dated by TCRdb to 2018 to 2021). Regarding the complete study: The samples were obtained from a clinical trial, where primary renal cell carcinomas were treated with 15 Gy stereotactic body radiation therapy and then removed by nephrectomy 4 weeks afterward. In total, roughly 51 samples underwent TCR beta sequencing: some 26 tumors plus 27 peripheral blood samples. In the roughly 54 samples combined, around 3.9 million unique CDR3 nucleotide sequences were found, encoding 2.5 million to 3 million unique CDR3 amino acid sequences.

Overall study outcomes, separate from this receptor: Because pretreatment tumor biopsies were not available, the baseline intratumoral presence of clonotypes could not be determined. The single-armed trial design could not address effects of radiation dose or scheduling on the TCR repertoire. In blood, the top tumor clonotypes increased from baseline to 2 weeks after radiation and then shrank by 4 weeks, which suggests a temporary expansion of tumor-resident clones. Tracking of blood repertoire dynamics stopped at roughly four weeks after treatment, with no follow-up past that point.

Following the manufacturer's recommendations, the immunoSEQ kit was used to generate TCR beta libraries from genomic DNA. To prepare the libraries, a first multiplex PCR with proprietary primers was run, followed by a second PCR that added unique barcodes, and a bead cleanup was done after each round. A kit-provided positive control reaction and a negative control reaction were included in every sample batch. The final libraries underwent checking on an Agilent 4200 TapeStation D1000 ScreenTape, volumetric pooling, and quantification by qPCR. Sequencing was performed on an Illumina NextSeq500 using a MidOutput 150-cycle cartridge, with 156 Read1 cycles, 15 Index1 cycles, and the kit custom primers. The pooled library was loaded at roughly 1 pM with around 20% PhiX control spiked in. In the source study's methods: Vendor-processed data were analyzed in R, with a clonotype defined as all T cells sharing the same CDR3 nucleotide sequence. In the clone abundance analyses, frequencies in each sample were normalized to that sample's 10,000 most abundant clones. Public T cell clones, which averaged fewer than five per sample, were excluded before analysis. A difference in abundance of at least 32-fold between compartments was used to define tumor-enriched and baseline blood-enriched clonotypes. A beta-binomial differential abundance model was applied to find clonotypes that expanded or contracted between blood time points. Tumor-blood repertoire similarity was measured with the Baroni-Urbani and Buser coefficient, and groups were compared using two-tailed Wilcoxon tests in R. TCRdb carries this immuneACCESS record with in-frame sequences only. Its versions omit some clonotypes, under half of them owing to an unresolved V gene in the studies checked, with the rest unexplained. The DNA gave D and trimming, while V, J and clone size come from that table. In all, the sample holds under 65,000 clones, and 65% to 80% of those were seen once. The ten largest clonotypes hold approximately 6.8% of the sample.

V loses 0 bases of germline sequence and J loses 6 bases, and the interval between the two ends is 14 bases. Inclusive of the bounding cysteine and phenylalanine, the CDR3 is 15 residues long. CDR3 DNA only is kept here, 45 bases in frame from base 1. CDR1 SGHNT and CDR2 YENEEA are derived from the germline V gene. As to this clone: Its antigen is not yet known. No much larger clone is present one base from it, and per-base qualities are unavailable.

This specimen's time point label, per the study, means: baseline pretreatment blood. This specimen's treatment or condition label, interpreted: 15 Gy SBRT to primary tumor, nephrectomy 4 weeks later. To follow tumor-enriched clonotypes, serial peripheral blood was collected from radiation-treated patients at baseline and at 2 weeks and 4 weeks after SBRT. Renal cell carcinoma with clear cell pathology was present in all patients. The QIAamp DNA Blood Mini Kit (Qiagen) was used to prepare genomic DNA for TCR sequencing. The analyses included just those samples that passed every quality control check.

The chain couples TRBV11-3 to TRBJ1-2, with a weak D call of TRBD1 (5 bases match). Material: blood, obtained from a patient whose treatment included radiotherapy and nephrectomy. The source is a man aged 60 to 69 with renal cell carcinoma. The CDR3 amino acid sequence is: CASSLDNRGVHGYTF. Read as DNA, the sequence is TGTGCCAGCAGCTTAGATAACCGGGGGGTCCATGGCTACACCTTC. Reference TRBV11-3 and TRBJ1-2 proteins supply the regions before and after the CDR3; the full variable domain is: EAGVVQSPRYKIIEKKQPVAFWCNPISGHNTLYWYLQNLGQGPELLIRYENEEAVDDSQLPKDRFSAERLKGVDSTLKIQPAELGDSAVYLCASSLDNRGVHGYTFGSGTRLTVV.